What follows are 22 T cell receptor beta chains derived from one specimen sequenced in a study of identical twins. TCRdb recomputed calls from the 5' RACE reads with MiXCR, one row per CDR3 protein. Among roughly 720,000 distinct CDR3 sequences listed, 18% were seen once. The same sample was also studied in work on T cells expressing NK-cell markers.

Sequenced input: PBMCs. The receptors come from a woman aged 18 to 35 in good health.

The chain recombines TRBV15 with TRBJ1-1; D may be TRBD1 (5 bases). V shed 0 bases and J shed 4 bases, with 6 bases lying between them. Germline V gene sequence: CDR1 LNHNV, CDR2 YYDKDF (reference sequence). CDR3 length: 13 residues. CDR3 bases: TGTGCCACCAGCAGAGACGGGGCCACTGAAGCTTTCTTT. This codes for CATSRDGATEAFF.

This clonotype turned up a few times. The chain is built from TRBV5-1 and TRBJ1-5, with D uncertain. V gave up 0 bases and J gave up 5 bases, with 6 bases separating them. The CDR3 contains 13 residues. Per the germline V gene, CDR1 is SGHRS and CDR2 is YFSETQ. CDR3 in amino acids: CASSLVPDQPQHF. The CDR3 DNA sequence: TGCGCCAGCAGCTTGGTACCAGATCAGCCCCAGCATTTT. Combining the CDR3 with reference TRBV5-1 and TRBJ1-5 gives the whole variable domain KAGVTQTPRYLIKTRGQQVTLSCSPISGHRSVSWYQQTPGQGLQFLFEYFSETQRNKGNFPGRFSGRQFSNSRSEMNVSTLELGDSALYLCASSLVPDQPQHFGDGTRLSIL.

This clonotype came up a few times. The chain combines TRBV4-3 with TRBJ2-1, with 11 bases lining up with TRBD1. V was pared by 4 bases and J by 7 bases, with 9 bases of the junction left unmatched. The CDR3 is 16 residues long. Per the germline V gene, CDR1 is LGHNA and CDR2 is YSLEER. CDR3 protein: CASSLGGTGGVNEQFF. The DNA for the CDR3 is TGCGCCAGCAGCCTCGGGGGGACAGGGGGAGTGAATGAGCAGTTCTTC.

This clonotype was detected many times. The chain links TRBV6-8 to TRBJ2-1, with D possibly TRBD2 on 6 matching bases. This CDR3 has 16 residues. Trimming cost V 6 bases and J 8 bases, with 23 bases left between them. Germline loops: CDR1 MNHGY, CDR2 SAAAGT. The CDR3 nucleotides are TGTGCCAGCAGCTCTCGGGTCCCCGGGGGATGCGATGAGCAGTTCTTC. Protein sequence: CASSSRVPGGCDEQFF.

This clonotype was seen only a few times. The chain joins TRBV5-1 to TRBJ2-1, with 9 nucleotides matching TRBD2. Germline trimming cut 4 bases from V and 4 bases from J; bases unmatched to any gene: 12. The CDR3 contains 17 residues. Germline CDR1 SGHRS, CDR2 YFSETQ. CDR3 loop: CASSPEAGGPGYNEQFF. The CDR3 bases are TGCGCCAGCAGCCCCGAGGCGGGGGGGCCGGGGTACAATGAGCAGTTCTTC.

The chain links TRBV7-2 to TRBJ2-5, with 9 bases that match TRBD2. The V gene's germline CDR1 is SGHTA and CDR2 FQGNSA. Losses at the gene ends were 2 bases for V and 0 bases for J; bases not matched to a gene: 4. The CDR3 contains 16 residues. CDR3: CASSLLASGNQETQYF. As DNA, the CDR3 is TGTGCCAGCAGCTTATTGGCTAGCGGGAACCAAGAGACCCAGTACTTC.

This clonotype came up a few times. V is TRBV3-1 and J is TRBJ1-2; 7 bases are a match to TRBD1. Germline loops: CDR1 LGHDT, CDR2 YNNKEL (reference sequence). The CDR3 consists of 15 residues. Losses at the gene ends were 4 bases for V and 8 bases for J; bases not matched to a gene: 13. For the CDR3, the DNA is TGTGCCAGCAGCCCCGGGACAGACAGTGTTGGAGGCTACACCTTC. Protein product: CASSPGTDSVGGYTF.

V gene TRBV12-3 or TRBV12-4 combines with J gene TRBJ2-2, with D possibly TRBD2 on 6 matching bases. The ends were cut back, 6 bases at V and 7 bases at J, with 21 bases in the middle. CDR3 length: 16 amino acids. The CDR3 DNA is TGTGCCAGCAGCGACCCCCTCGGAGGGGATTTCGGGGAGCTGTTTTTT. It encodes CASSDPLGGDFGELFF.

The chain has TRBV6-5 and TRBJ1-6; D uncertain. This CDR3 region has 14 residues. The V gene's germline CDR1 is MNHEY and CDR2 SVGAGI. Trimming removed 2 bases from V and 6 bases from J, with 8 bases in between. The CDR3 coding sequence is TGTGCCAGCAGTTACCGGCAGACTAATTCACCCCTCCACTTT. Translated: CASSYRQTNSPLHF.

This clonotype was recorded at least ten times. The rearrangement joins TRBV20-1 to TRBJ2-7; perhaps TRBD1 as D (6 bases). There are 14 residues in the CDR3. Germline V gene sequence: CDR1 DFQATT, CDR2 SNEGSKA (reference sequence). V was trimmed by 6 bases and J by 3 bases, leaving 18 bases between them. The CDR3, as DNA: TGCAGTGCCCTAAAAAGGGGGAAGCACTACGAGCAGTACTTC. It yields the protein CSALKRGKHYEQYF.

The chain joins TRBV7-2 to TRBJ1-4, with D uncertain. With 2 bases removed from V and 5 bases from J, the gap between germline ends came to 9 bases. There are 14 residues in the CDR3. The V gene's germline CDR1 is SGHTA and CDR2 FQGNSA. The CDR3 here is CASSLWVENEKLFF. The CDR3 nucleotides read TGTGCCAGCAGCTTATGGGTAGAAAATGAAAAACTGTTTTTT.

The chain has TRBV12-3 or TRBV12-4 and TRBJ2-2; TRBD1 aligns across 7 bases. Losses at the gene ends were 7 bases for V and 4 bases for J; bases not matched to a gene: 6. The CDR3 length is 14 residues. CDR3 sequence reads: CASTAAGGTGELFF. In nucleotides, the CDR3 is TGTGCCAGCACGGCGGCAGGGGGCACCGGGGAGCTGTTTTTT.

This clonotype has only a few counts. V and J are TRBV20-1 and TRBJ2-1; 7 nucleotides align to TRBD2. With V trimmed by 2 bases and J by 6 bases, 10 bases remained unmatched. The CDR3 extends over 15 amino acids. Germline values: CDR1 DFQATT, CDR2 SNEGSKA (reference sequence). The CDR3 DNA sequence: TGCAGTGCTAGACCGCTTAGCGGGTTCGGCAATGAGCAGTTCTTC. Its translation is CSARPLSGFGNEQFF.

The table lists this clonotype with a few counts. This chain joins TRBV29-1 and TRBJ1-2; D is undetermined. The CDR3 is 12 residues long. Germline V gene lookup returns CDR1 SQVTM and CDR2 ANQGSEA. Trimming took 4 bases from V and 4 from J, leaving 10 bases between them. In nucleotides, the CDR3 is TGCAGCGTTGGAAACAGACCCTATGGCTACACCTTC. It is translated as CSVGNRPYGYTF.

Only one count was recorded for this clonotype. The genes are TRBV14 and TRBJ2-2, with D tentatively TRBD2 (6 bases). V dropped 2 bases and J dropped 1 base, with 8 bases sitting between them. This CDR3 comprises 15 residues. Germline values: CDR1 SGHDN, CDR2 FVKESK. CDR3 in amino acids: CASSQQGGNTGELFF. CDR3 in DNA: TGTGCCAGCAGCCAACAGGGAGGGAACACCGGGGAGCTGTTTTTT.

The chain links TRBV6-1 to TRBJ1-1; D is unclear. CDR3 length: 15 amino acids. V was trimmed by 7 bases and J by 4 bases, leaving 19 bases between them. The germline CDR1 and CDR2 sequences are MNHNS and SASEGT. The CDR3, as DNA: TGTGCCAGCAAAGAAAGTGGCCCTCGTACCACTGAAGCTTTCTTT. Amino acids: CASKESGPRTTEAFF.

This sequence joins TRBV19 and TRBJ2-1; TRBD2 might be the D (7 bases). Germline CDR1 reads LNHDA; CDR2 reads SQIVND (reference sequence). The CDR3 is 12 residues long. The V end was cut by 7 bases, the J end by 8 bases, with 12 bases between. CDR3 protein: CASKGGRDEQFF. The CDR3 nucleotides read TGTGCCAGTAAGGGGGGGCGCGATGAGCAGTTCTTC.

V is TRBV5-1 and J is TRBJ1-3, with a possible D match to TRBD1 (5 bases). The length of the CDR3 is 14 residues. V shed 4 bases and J shed 4 bases, with 12 bases lying between them. Germline CDR1 SGHRS, CDR2 YFSETQ. CDR3 residues: CASSGGPGGNTIYF. In DNA, the CDR3 is TGCGCCAGCAGCGGCGGGCCAGGGGGAAACACCATATATTTT.

The chain joins TRBV7-2 to TRBJ2-1, with unresolved D. V was pared by 2 bases and J by 7 bases, with 9 bases between. This CDR3 spans 13 amino acids. In germline, CDR1 is SGHTA, CDR2 FQGNSA. DNA for the CDR3: TGTGCCAGCAGCTTAAGGACCCCTAATGAGCAGTTCTTC. The encoded protein is CASSLRTPNEQFF.

The chain is built from TRBV5-1 and TRBJ1-1; no reliable D call. The CDR3 extends over 13 amino acids. The V gene's germline CDR1 is SGHRS and CDR2 YFSETQ. V was trimmed by 4 bases and J by 5 bases, leaving 12 bases between them. In nucleotides, the CDR3 is TGCGCCAGCAGCCACCAAGCAATAACTGAAGCTTTCTTT. Translated, it gives CASSHQAITEAFF.

This chain connects TRBV6-1 to TRBJ2-7; 9 bases line up with TRBD2. This CDR3 contains 14 residues. Germline V gene sequence: CDR1 MNHNS, CDR2 SASEGT. Trimming cost V 9 bases and J 3 bases; bases outside gene matches: 9. The CDR3 bases are TGTGCCAGTACGCGTAGCGGGGGTAACTACGAGCAGTACTTC. Translated, it gives CASTRSGGNYEQYF.

The rearrangement links TRBV7-9 to TRBJ2-4; TRBD1 aligns across 9 bases. The trim removed 2 bases at V and 5 bases at J, leaving 7 bases unmatched. This CDR3 is 16 amino acids long. In germline, CDR1 is SEHNR, CDR2 FQNEAQ (reference sequence). CDR3 sequence reads: CASSLQPGQGQNIQYF. In DNA, the CDR3 is TGTGCCAGCAGCTTACAACCGGGACAGGGCCAAAACATTCAGTACTTC.